The 20 T cell receptor beta chains below were found in one sample sequenced in a study of T-cell reconstitution after alpha-beta-depleted transplantation in children. Unique molecular identifiers featured in how the TCRbeta library was prepared. TCRdb fed the PCR reads into MiXCR, producing one record per CDR3 protein. The sample shows approximately 800,000 distinct CDR3 sequences, 15% to 20% of them seen only once. The sequencing here drew on PBMCs, mostly from graft donor cells, taken 360 days after TCRalphabeta/CD19-depleted stem cell transplant. These receptor sequences come from a male patient aged 10-17 years who had a stem cell transplant for acute lymphoblastic leukemia, so the T cells may come from the graft donor.

This clonotype was seen a handful of times. V is TRBV4-1 and J is TRBJ2-5, with 8 bases that match TRBD1. Trimming took 3 bases from V and 5 from J; bases not matched to a gene: 14. In germline, CDR1 is MGHRA, CDR2 YSYEKL. CDR3 size: 17 residues. CDR3 region: CASSQDYGQGVWETQYF. DNA of the CDR3: TGCGCCAGCAGCCAGGACTATGGACAGGGAGTTTGGGAGACCCAGTACTTC.

The CDR3 bases are TGTGCCAGCAGCCGGGGGCCTGAAGGATACTCTGGAAACACCATATATTTT. Residues: CASSRGPEGYSGNTIYF. The chain employs TRBV7-9 and TRBJ1-3; D might be TRBD1 (6 bases). Looked up from germline, CDR1 is SEHNR and CDR2 is FQNEAQ (reference sequence). Trimming removed 5 bases from V and 0 bases from J, with 17 bases in between. There are 17 residues in the CDR3. Full variable domain (outside the CDR3, taken from reference TRBV7-9 and TRBJ1-3): DTGVSQNPRHKITKRGQNVTFRCDPISEHNRLYWYRQTLGQGPEFLTYFQNEAQLEKSRLLSDRFSAERPKGSFSTLEIQRTEQGDSAMYLCASSRGPEGYSGNTIYFGEGSWLTVV.

This clonotype was counted ten times or more. The DNA of the CDR3 is TGTGCCAGCACCCCATTCGGTTGGCAGGCCCACACTGAAGCTTTCTTT. As protein: CASTPFGWQAHTEAFF. This chain uses TRBV12-3 or TRBV12-4 with TRBJ1-1; D unclear. This CDR3 spans 16 amino acids. V was cut by 7 bases and J by 3 bases, with 21 bases left in between.

This chain uses TRBV11-1 with TRBJ2-7; possibly TRBD2 for D (5 bases). The V and J ends lost 0 bases and 0 bases respectively, with 18 bases between them. The CDR3 sequence is 18 residues long. Germline V gene sequence: CDR1 SGHAT, CDR2 FQDESV (reference sequence). CDR3 region: CASSLAEVYFPISYEQYF. For the CDR3, the DNA is TGTGCCAGCAGCTTAGCGGAGGTATACTTCCCGATCTCCTACGAGCAGTACTTC.

This clonotype has just a few counts. The chain uses TRBV7-9 and TRBJ2-5; TRBD1 might be the D (6 bases). The V gene lost 7 bases and the J gene lost 2 bases, with 17 bases spanning the gap. This CDR3 region has 15 residues. The V gene's germline CDR1 is SEHNR and CDR2 FQNEAQ (reference sequence). The CDR3 DNA reads as TGTGCCAGCACCCGAGGAACAGGGACGCAAGAGACCCAGTACTTC. Translating it yields CASTRGTGTQETQYF.

This clonotype was seen a few times. The chain combines TRBV18 with TRBJ2-5; 9 positions match TRBD2. Per germline, CDR1 KGHSH and CDR2 LQKENI. V shed 2 bases, J shed 5 bases, and the junction held 12 bases outside the gene matches. The CDR3 contains 17 residues. For the CDR3, the DNA is TGTGCCAGCTCACCAAGAGTCGGGCTAGCGGGGAAGGAGACCCAGTACTTC. This encodes CASSPRVGLAGKETQYF.

This clonotype was observed a few times. The chain joins TRBV12-3 or TRBV12-4 to TRBJ2-7; tentatively, D is TRBD1 (6 bases). Trimming removed 5 bases from V and 1 base from J, with 9 bases in between. The CDR3 runs 13 residues. CDR3 sequence reads: CASSTGHSYEQYF. DNA for the CDR3: TGTGCCAGCAGTACGGGACATTCCTACGAGCAGTACTTC.

This clonotype was recorded a few times. The rearrangement links TRBV12-3 or TRBV12-4 to TRBJ1-2; maybe TRBD1 (5 bases). The CDR3 has 13 residues. V was trimmed by 3 bases and J by 4 bases, leaving 9 bases between them. CDR3 in DNA: TGTGCCAGCAGTTTCAGGGCCGGCTATGGCTACACCTTC. It translates to CASSFRAGYGYTF.

In its sample, this clonotype was seen many times. The chain links TRBV5-1 to TRBJ2-2; 9 bases agree with TRBD2. V was clipped by 5 bases and J by 1 base; unmatched bases: 0. This CDR3 has 14 residues. Germline-derived CDR1 and CDR2 are SGHRS and YFSETQ. CDR3 DNA: TGCGCCAGCAGGACTAGCGGGAACACCGGGGAGCTGTTTTTT. Protein product: CASRTSGNTGELFF.

The V gene is TRBV7-9, the J gene TRBJ2-3, with 9 bases matching TRBD2. Germline CDR1 SEHNR, CDR2 FQNEAQ (reference sequence). The CDR3 has 16 residues. Germline trimming cut 4 bases from V and 5 bases from J; bases unmatched to any gene: 10. The CDR3 region has the DNA TGTGCCAGCAGCTCGATTAGCGGGAGAGGGGGAGATACGCAGTATTTT. This gives the protein CASSSISGRGGDTQYF.

This rearrangement joins TRBV20-1 to TRBJ1-5; D uncertain. V lost 0 bases and J 1 base, leaving 7 bases between the germline ends. From germline, CDR1 is DFQATT and CDR2 SNEGSKA (reference sequence). The CDR3 runs 14 residues. The CDR3 nucleotides are TGCAGTGCTAGAGAGGGAGAGAGCAATCAGCCCCAGCATTTT. Translating gives CSAREGESNQPQHF.

The chain couples TRBV7-9 to TRBJ2-7, with 7 nucleotides matching TRBD2. V shed 2 bases, J shed 10 bases, and the junction held 5 bases outside the gene matches. CDR1 and CDR2 (germline): SEHNR, FQNEAQ (reference sequence). The CDR3 runs to 12 residues. CDR3 region: CASSLLRGIQYF. In DNA, the CDR3 is TGTGCCAGCAGCTTACTGCGGGGGATCCAGTACTTC.

The V gene is TRBV18, the J gene TRBJ2-5, with D unclear. V lost 2 bases and J lost 2, with 9 bases in between. This CDR3 is 14 amino acids long. Germline assignment: CDR1 KGHSH and CDR2 LQKENI. In DNA form, the CDR3 reads TGTGCCAGCTCACCAGGGTTGTGGCAAGAGACCCAGTACTTC. This translates into CASSPGLWQETQYF.

V gene TRBV18 combines with J gene TRBJ2-3; 8 bases map to TRBD1. The CDR3 contains 15 residues. The V and J ends lost 4 bases and 3 bases, in that order; junction bases with no gene match: 6. Germline CDR1 KGHSH, CDR2 LQKENI. In DNA, the CDR3 is TGTGCCAGCTCACACATGACAGGGGCAACAGATACGCAGTATTTT. Amino acid sequence: CASSHMTGATDTQYF.

V usage is TRBV4-1 and J usage is TRBJ2-3; D is unresolved. Germline V gene lookup returns CDR1 MGHRA and CDR2 YSYEKL. Trimming pared 4 bases from V and 0 bases from J, leaving 17 bases between. The CDR3 covers 17 residues. CDR3 sequence reads: CASSLSPGTVSTDTQYF. In DNA form, the CDR3 reads TGCGCCAGCAGCCTAAGCCCGGGCACCGTTAGCACAGATACGCAGTATTTT.

V is TRBV12-3 or TRBV12-4 and J is TRBJ2-5, with D perhaps assigned TRBD1 or TRBD2 (6 bases each). V gave up 4 bases and J gave up 3 bases, with 15 bases separating them. CDR3 size: 15 residues. This CDR3 reads CASSSRGAGKETQYF. In nucleotides, the CDR3 is TGTGCCAGCAGTTCTAGGGGGGCAGGGAAAGAGACCCAGTACTTC.

This clonotype was seen a handful of times. The rearrangement links TRBV21-1 to TRBJ2-2; the table gives TRBD1 as D, unverified against the DNA. TRBV21-1 is termed a pseudogene. This CDR3 is built from 19 residues. The CDR3 spells CATRVDPTTGSFSTGELFF. The CDR3 bases are TGTGCCACGCGGGTTGACCCTACGACAGGGTCTTTTAGCACCGGGGAGCTGTTTTTT.

The V gene is TRBV24-1, the J gene TRBJ2-7; D unresolved. The ends were cut back, 0 bases at V and 3 bases at J, with 8 bases in the middle. The CDR3 consists of 14 residues. CDR1 KGHDR and CDR2 SFDVKD come from the germline V gene. In DNA, the CDR3 is TGTGCCACCAGTGATTTGCGGTCCCTCTACGAGCAGTACTTC. Translating gives CATSDLRSLYEQYF.

This sequence joins TRBV15 and TRBJ1-1; D not certain. This CDR3 has 13 residues. CDR1 is LNHNV and CDR2 is YYDKDF in the germline V gene (reference sequence). Trimming removed 5 bases at V and 0 bases at J, with 7 bases between. The CDR3 sequence is CATSRVMNTEAFF. Written as DNA, the CDR3 is TGTGCCACCAGCCGGGTCATGAACACTGAAGCTTTCTTT.

This clonotype was recorded at least ten times. The chain has TRBV28 and TRBJ2-7; D might be TRBD1 or TRBD2, each matching 6 bases. The V gene lost 5 bases and the J gene lost 2 bases, with 10 bases spanning the gap. Germline CDR1 MDHEN, CDR2 SYDVKM. The length of the CDR3 is 13 residues. In DNA, the CDR3 is TGTGCCAGCAGTACGGGGGCCCCCTACGAGCAGTACTTC. Protein sequence: CASSTGAPYEQYF. Looking up the rest from reference TRBV28 and TRBJ2-7 gives the full variable domain: DVKVTQSSRYLVKRTGEKVFLECVQDMDHENMFWYRQDPGLGLRLIYFSYDVKMKEKGDIPEGYSVSREKKERFSLILESASTNQTSMYLCASSTGAPYEQYFGPGTRLTVT.